This T cell receptor (beta chain) was recovered during a study of CD8 T cells in ankylosing spondylitis. General study findings and limits: Disease-associated clones were reportedly significantly overrepresented in matched ankylosing spondylitis synovial fluid. Disease-linked clones had a CD8+ phenotype and relatively low frequency in peripheral blood. About 8 highly homologous variants made up a TCR beta motif, and this motif appeared characteristic of ankylosing spondylitis blood. Reactive arthritis synovial fluid and blood previously showed some of these motif variants.

Molecular-barcoded quantitative 5'-RACE produced these TCR beta libraries. TCRdb re-derived calls from the 5' RACE reads in MiXCR, one entry per CDR3 protein. The sample includes 200,000 to 250,000 distinct CDR3 sequences, around 18% of them seen just once. This CDR3 region has 13 residues. The germline V and J ends were trimmed by 5 bases and 3 bases, with 11 bases remaining between them. This clonotype was recorded a few times. Its antigen is as yet unknown. The sequenced material came from blood, either unsorted or a sorted T cell fraction (not recorded which). This TCR derives from a male donor with ankylosing spondylitis. This rearrangement joins TRBV12-3 or TRBV12-4 to TRBJ2-7; D not certain. Here the CDR3 DNA reads TGTGCCAGCAGTGTCACAGAAATCTACGAGCAGTACTTC. Translating gives CASSVTEIYEQYF.